This T cell receptor (beta chain) was sequenced during a study of T cell responses to AZD1222 COVID-19 vaccine. Generated by immunoSEQ multiplex PCR, the TCRdb table keeps only in-frame clones and is missing some. The sample has approximately 150,000 clones; roughly 93% are singletons. Study-level points and caveats: Targeting of unmutated variant regions was reportedly seen in nearly half of spike-specific TCRs. White British donors predominated, females outnumbered males, and clonal diversity was possibly underestimated. CD4 TCRs covered the whole spike, strongest at regions 160-218 and 743-854. Only five to seven AZD1222 recipients were seropositive at baseline.

With regard to this clone: What it binds is not known.

The clonotype was recovered from an adult in good health. The sequenced sample was peripheral blood, obtained on day 0 of MenACWY control vaccination.

This chain's CDR3 is CASSLIRHNYGYTF. CDR3 coding DNA: TGTGCCAGCAGTTTAATTCGACACAACTATGGCTACACCTTC. V is TRBV6-6 and J is TRBJ1-2; no reliable D call. There are 14 residues in the CDR3. V was shortened by 4 bases and J by 2 bases, with 11 bases between the two germline ends. Germline V gene sequence: CDR1 MNHNY, CDR2 SVGAGI (reference sequence).